Reported below is one T cell receptor (beta chain). This sample is part of a study of shared clonotypes between healthy human individuals. Study-level background: Donors had three CD4 naive, three CD4 memory, two CD8 naive and one CD8 memory plate apiece.

Here immunoSEQ multiplex PCR was the method, and the copy in TCRdb shows in-frame clones only, minus some. This table holds roughly 2.1 million clones, roughly 91% found once. Only CD45RO-negative cells positively selected for CCR7 counted as naive CD8 cells, so terminally differentiated effector memory CD45RA+ cells were excluded. Sample: naive CD8+ T cells from PBMCs. This clonotype was sampled from a man younger than 35 in good health. Some clones in this sample may be carry-over from other donors' samples.

The chain's CDR3 is CASRRGLAGRAYNEQFF. CDR3 nucleotides: TGTGCCAGCAGACGAGGACTAGCGGGGAGGGCTTACAATGAGCAGTTCTTC. The chain has TRBV5-6 and TRBJ2-1; 12 bases match TRBD2. Germline V gene lookup returns CDR1 SGHDT and CDR2 YYEEEE. The CDR3 runs to 17 residues. The ends lost 5 bases at V and 4 bases at J; junction bases unmatched: 10.